Each of the 9 T cell receptor beta chains below was sequenced from the same sample in a study of shared clonotypes between healthy human individuals. TCRdb's table, derived via immunoSEQ multiplex PCR, lists solely in-frame clones and lacks some. The data hold about 2.4 million clones, with over 85% observed a single time. The sample consisted of naive CD4+ T cells from PBMCs. Subset given: CD45RA+ positively selected. The origin of the receptors is a man aged 18 to 30 in good health. Some clones in this sample may be carry-over from other donors' samples.

This clone turned up a few times. This chain links TRBV7-9 with TRBJ2-5; D gene uncertain. With 5 bases removed from V and 1 base from J, the gap between germline ends came to 5 bases. This CDR3 contains 12 residues. CDR1 and CDR2 (germline): SEHNR, FQNEAQ (reference sequence). This CDR3 reads CASSRIQETQYF. The CDR3 DNA reads TGTGCCAGCAGCCGGATCCAAGAGACCCAGTACTTC.

The chain links TRBV28 to TRBJ2-7, with 10 nucleotides matching TRBD2. The CDR3 spans 14 residues. CDR1 is MDHEN, CDR2 SYDVKM, per germline. V lost 7 bases to trimming and J lost 4 bases; unmatched junction nucleotides: 7. The CDR3 DNA follows: TGTGCCAGCAATCCTAGCGGGAGTAGATACGAGCAGTACTTC. Translating gives CASNPSGSRYEQYF.

The chain carries TRBV10-2 and TRBJ1-1; D is undetermined. There are 11 residues in the CDR3. Deletions cut 7 bases from V and 2 bases from J, with 5 bases between. Germline CDR1 is WSHSY and CDR2 is SAAADI. CDR3 sequence (DNA): TGCGCCAGCAATCGAAACACTGAAGCTTTCTTT. This gives the protein CASNRNTEAFF.

The gene calls are TRBV29-1 and TRBJ1-5, with a weak D call TRBD1 (6 bases). Germline V gene data show CDR1 as SQVTM and CDR2 as ANQGSEA. This CDR3 contains 14 residues. Trimming left V 6 bases short and J 1 base short, with 13 bases between. The CDR3, as DNA: TGCAGCGTCGGAGAGGGGGGCAGCAATCAGCCCCAGCATTTT. As protein: CSVGEGGSNQPQHF.

Here the CDR3 reads CASSRAETGPGEQYF. CDR3 DNA: TGCGCCAGCAGCCGGGCGGAGACAGGGCCGGGCGAGCAGTACTTC. This chain connects TRBV4-1 to TRBJ2-7; 7 bases line up with TRBD1. Germline V gives CDR1 MGHRA, CDR2 YSYEKL. Trimming removed 4 bases from V and 6 bases from J; junction bases left unmatched: 12. The CDR3 contains 15 residues.

This clone was counted a single time. J is TRBJ1-5 and V is TRBV18, with D perhaps matching TRBD1 (6 bases). CDR3 length: 15 amino acids. V was trimmed by 2 bases and J by 2 bases, leaving 10 bases between them. CDR1 and CDR2 from the germline V gene are KGHSH and LQKENI. The CDR3 protein is CASSPNPGGNQPQHF. CDR3 DNA: TGTGCCAGCTCACCAAACCCAGGGGGCAATCAGCCCCAGCATTTT.

In nucleotides, the CDR3 is TGTGCCACCAGCAGAGAGGTTTTAGCCCGGGAGCTGTTTTTT. This encodes CATSREVLARELFF. The chain employs TRBV15 and TRBJ2-2; D gene uncertain. This CDR3 is 14 amino acids long. Trimming removed 0 bases at V and 9 bases at J, with 11 bases between. CDR1 and CDR2 from the germline V gene are LNHNV and YYDKDF (reference sequence). Complete variable domain (other parts from reference TRBV15 and TRBJ2-2): DAMVIQNPRYQVTQFGKPVTLSCSQTLNHNVMYWYQQKSSQAPKLLFHYYDKDFNNEADTPDNFQSRRPNTSFCFLDIRSPGLGDTAMYLCATSREVLARELFFGEGSRLTVL.

V and J are TRBV19 and TRBJ1-2; 9 nucleotides align to TRBD1. The length of the CDR3 is 15 residues. Germline V gene sequence: CDR1 LNHDA, CDR2 SQIVND (reference sequence). J was trimmed by 9 bases and V by 4 bases; bases with no gene match: 12. This CDR3 reads CASSRNRDRAGSYTF. The DNA of the CDR3 is TGTGCCAGTAGTAGAAACCGGGACAGGGCGGGGAGCTACACCTTC.

This clone was detected only once. The chain has TRBV6-1 and TRBJ1-5, with D unclear. Trimming pared 0 bases from V and 0 bases from J, leaving 15 bases between. The CDR3 length is 18 residues. Germline V gene lookup returns CDR1 MNHNS and CDR2 SASEGT. The CDR3: CASSEAFRGQISNQPQHF. DNA for the CDR3: TGTGCCAGCAGTGAAGCGTTTAGAGGGCAGATTAGCAATCAGCCCCAGCATTTT.